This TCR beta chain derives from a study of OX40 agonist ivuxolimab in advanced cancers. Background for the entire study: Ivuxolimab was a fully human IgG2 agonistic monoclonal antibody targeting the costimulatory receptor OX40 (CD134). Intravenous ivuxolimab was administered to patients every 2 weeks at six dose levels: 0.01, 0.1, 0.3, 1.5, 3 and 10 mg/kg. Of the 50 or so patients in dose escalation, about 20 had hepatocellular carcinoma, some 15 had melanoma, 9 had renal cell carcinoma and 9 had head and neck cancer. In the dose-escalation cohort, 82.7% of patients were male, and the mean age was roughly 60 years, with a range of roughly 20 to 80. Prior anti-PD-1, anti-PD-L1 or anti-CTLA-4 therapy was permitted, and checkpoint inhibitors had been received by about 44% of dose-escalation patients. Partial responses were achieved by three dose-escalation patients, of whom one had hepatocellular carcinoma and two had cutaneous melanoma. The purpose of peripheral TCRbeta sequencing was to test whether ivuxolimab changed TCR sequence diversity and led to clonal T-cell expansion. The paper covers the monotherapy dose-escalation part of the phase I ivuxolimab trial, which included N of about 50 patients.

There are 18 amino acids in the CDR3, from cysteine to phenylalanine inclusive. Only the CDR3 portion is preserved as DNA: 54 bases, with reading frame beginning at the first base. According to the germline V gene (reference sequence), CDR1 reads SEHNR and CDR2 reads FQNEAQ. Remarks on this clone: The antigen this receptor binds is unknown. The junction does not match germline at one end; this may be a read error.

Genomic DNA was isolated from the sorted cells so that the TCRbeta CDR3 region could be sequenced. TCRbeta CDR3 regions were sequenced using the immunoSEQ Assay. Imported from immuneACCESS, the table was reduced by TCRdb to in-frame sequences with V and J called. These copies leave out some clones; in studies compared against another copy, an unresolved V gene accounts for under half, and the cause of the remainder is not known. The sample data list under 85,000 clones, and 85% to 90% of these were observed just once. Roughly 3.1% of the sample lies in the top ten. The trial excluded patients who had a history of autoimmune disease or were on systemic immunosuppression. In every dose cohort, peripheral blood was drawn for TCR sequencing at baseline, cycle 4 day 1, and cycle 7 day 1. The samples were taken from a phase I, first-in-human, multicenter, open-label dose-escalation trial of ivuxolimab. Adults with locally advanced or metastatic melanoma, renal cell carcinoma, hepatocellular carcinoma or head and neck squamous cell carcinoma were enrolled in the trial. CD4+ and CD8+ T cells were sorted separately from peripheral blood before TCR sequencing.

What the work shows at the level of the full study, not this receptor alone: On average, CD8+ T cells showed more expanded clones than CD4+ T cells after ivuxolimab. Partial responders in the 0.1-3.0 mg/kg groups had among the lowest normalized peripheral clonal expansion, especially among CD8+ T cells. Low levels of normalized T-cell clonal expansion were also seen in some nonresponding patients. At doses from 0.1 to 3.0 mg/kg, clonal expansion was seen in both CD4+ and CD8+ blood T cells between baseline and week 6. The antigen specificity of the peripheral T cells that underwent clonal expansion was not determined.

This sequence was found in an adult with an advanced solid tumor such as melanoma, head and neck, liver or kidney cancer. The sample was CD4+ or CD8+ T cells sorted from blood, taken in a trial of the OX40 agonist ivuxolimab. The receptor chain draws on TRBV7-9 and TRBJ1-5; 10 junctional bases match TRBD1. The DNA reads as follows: TGCGCCAGCAGCCCGGGTCCCGGGACAGGGGTTGGAAATCAGCCCCAGCATTTT. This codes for CASSPGPGTGVGNQPQHF.